The T cell receptor beta chain under discussion was sequenced for a study of tumor and adjacent non-tumor tissue in lung cancer. Study summary: Patients were aged roughly 30 to 76, nine to eleven men and a handful of women, stage I to III. Broader study findings: Tumor tissue had significantly higher TCR diversity than normal lung. Normal lung showed higher cumulative top 100 clone frequency than tumor.

For this clonotype: Its matching antigen is unknown. At one end the junction does not follow the germline gene, possibly because of a read error.

The template was RNA from unsorted bulk tissue. The normal lung tissue was taken more than 3 cm from the tumor edge. Newly diagnosed lung cancer patients had thoracic surgery in China, August–late 2014, without prior chemotherapy. The germline CDR1 and CDR2 sequences are SGHNT and YENEEA. This CDR3 is 16 amino acids long. TCRbeta libraries were built with three rounds of nested PCR, modified from ARM-PCR. Each CDR3 protein is one row after TCRdb ran MiXCR on the multiplex PCR reads. The repertoire holds around 99,000 distinct CDR3 sequences, with 62% as singletons. This TCR was recovered from a man in his 60s with non-small cell lung cancer. Source material: distant non-tumor lung tissue. The chain recombines TRBV11-3 with TRBJ2-5; maybe TRBD1 (5 bases). CDR3 loop: CASSSRYRTTQGTQYF. In DNA, the CDR3 is TGTGCCAGCAGCTCCCGATACAGGACCACCCAAGGGACCCAGTACTTC.